Shown below are 23 T cell receptor beta chains from a single sample sequenced in a study of cytotoxic CD8 clonotypes in ibrutinib-treated CLL. Sequencing was performed with immunoSEQ multiplex PCR; in TCRdb, only in-frame clones are kept and a portion is missing. In the table there are roughly 180,000 clones, around 70% of which are singletons. The sequences come from PBMCs, collected after 24 months of ibrutinib treatment. All receptors derive from a human donor with chronic lymphocytic leukemia.

The V and J genes are TRBV29-1 and TRBJ2-1, with a weak D call TRBD2 (6 bases). The CDR3 is made up of 11 amino acids. Between the trimmed V and J ends, which lost 5 bases and 9 bases, there was a span of 11 bases. Germline V lookup: CDR1 SQVTM, CDR2 ANQGSEA. Here the CDR3 reads CSVRPGSEQFF. CDR3 DNA: TGCAGCGTTCGGCCCGGGAGTGAGCAGTTCTTC.

The chain is built from TRBV7-2 and TRBJ2-1; D is uncertain. Germline-derived CDR1 and CDR2 are SGHTA and FQGNSA. Between the trimmed V and J ends, which lost 5 bases and 9 bases, there was a span of 11 bases. The CDR3 totals 12 residues. The CDR3 nucleotides read TGTGCCAGCAGCCCTGTAGCAAGTGAGCAGTTCTTC. Translation gives CASSPVASEQFF. The complete variable domain, with remaining parts taken from reference TRBV7-2 and TRBJ2-1, reads GAGVSQSPSNKVTEKGKDVELRCDPISGHTALYWYRQSLGQGLEFLIYFQGNSAPDKSGLPSDRFSAERTGGSVSTLTIQRTQQEDSAVYLCASSPVASEQFFGPGTRLTVL.

V gene TRBV9 combines with J gene TRBJ1-3; 7 nucleotides agree with TRBD1. V dropped 4 bases and J dropped 0; count of bases not matched to a gene: 7. CDR1 and CDR2 (germline): SGDLS, YYNGEE. The CDR3 is 16 amino acids. The DNA of the CDR3 is TGTGCCAGCAGCACGATGGGACAGAACTCTGGAAACACCATATATTTT. Its protein is CASSTMGQNSGNTIYF.

This clone appeared once. The genes are TRBV28 and TRBJ1-1; no definite D call. The CDR3 is 15 amino acids. Germline V gene data show CDR1 as MDHEN and CDR2 as SYDVKM. Trimming left V 11 bases short and J 6 bases short, with 25 bases between. Written as DNA, the CDR3 is TGTGCCGGACTTTCCGTAGGGTCCGGTAAACCTGAAGCTTTCTTT. Its translation: CAGLSVGSGKPEAFF.

The chain recombines TRBV9 with TRBJ1-4, with TRBD1 matching 9 bases. Trimming removed 1 base from V and 7 bases from J; junction bases left unmatched: 5. The CDR3 sequence is 15 residues long. Germline-derived CDR1 and CDR2 are SGDLS and YYNGEE. CDR3: CASSVRTGEGEKLFF. The CDR3 coding sequence is TGTGCCAGCAGCGTACGGACAGGGGAGGGTGAAAAACTGTTTTTT.

The rearrangement links TRBV15 to TRBJ2-3; D may correspond to TRBD1 or TRBD2 (5 bases each). Trimming stripped 2 bases from V and 5 bases from J, with 11 bases between. Germline CDR1 reads LNHNV; CDR2 reads YYDKDF (reference sequence). This CDR3 region has 14 residues. The CDR3 spells CATSRTSGGDTQYF. The CDR3 DNA reads as TGTGCCACCAGCAGAACGAGTGGGGGAGATACGCAGTATTTT.

The rearrangement joins TRBV7-6 to TRBJ2-3, with TRBD2 matching 11 bases. The germline gives CDR1 SGHVS, CDR2 FNYEAQ. This CDR3 is 16 amino acids long. J gave up 4 bases and V 1 base, and 4 bases lay outside the gene matches. The CDR3 nucleotides read TGTGCCAGCAGCTTAGTACTAGCGGGAGTTTCAGATACGCAGTATTTT. Residues: CASSLVLAGVSDTQYF.

The chain uses TRBV6-5 and TRBJ2-7; 10 bases agree with TRBD2. CDR3 size: 14 residues. V trimming: 2 bases; J trimming: 7 bases; junction bases outside the gene matches: 5. From germline, CDR1 is MNHEY and CDR2 SVGAGI. The CDR3 is CASSYVGLAEEQYF. The CDR3 DNA reads as TGTGCCAGCAGTTACGTCGGACTAGCGGAAGAGCAGTACTTC.

The chain carries TRBV2 and TRBJ2-7; weak D call: TRBD2 (5 bases). Germline assignment: CDR1 SNHLY and CDR2 FYNNEI. The CDR3 is 13 amino acids. Trimming took off 4 bases at V and 1 base at J, with 8 bases between the two ends. The CDR3 DNA reads TGTGCCAGCAGTGTCCTAGCTTCCTACGAGCAGTACTTC. This sequence encodes CASSVLASYEQYF.

This chain uses TRBV15 with TRBJ2-5, with a weak D call TRBD2 (5 bases). The germline CDR1 and CDR2 sequences are LNHNV and YYDKDF (reference sequence). The V gene lost 2 bases and the J gene lost 4 bases, with 20 bases spanning the gap. The CDR3 is 17 residues long. The DNA of the CDR3 is TGTGCCACCAGCAGATTGGGTACTAGTTGGGTCGGAGAGACCCAGTACTTC. This translates into CATSRLGTSWVGETQYF.

The chain is built from TRBV7-8 and TRBJ1-5, with D maybe TRBD1 (5 bases). V lost 3 bases and J lost 0, with 9 bases in between. The length of the CDR3 is 15 residues. Germline CDR1 is SGHVS and CDR2 is FQNEAQ. The CDR3 bases are TGTGCCAGCAGCTTGGTAACAGGTAGCAATCAGCCCCAGCATTTT. Residues: CASSLVTGSNQPQHF.

V gene TRBV25-1 combines with J gene TRBJ2-3; tentatively, D is TRBD2 (5 bases). The length of the CDR3 is 13 residues. The V gene lost 6 bases and the J gene lost 4 bases, with 11 bases spanning the gap. The germline V gene encodes CDR1 MGHDK and CDR2 SYGVNS. The CDR3 sequence is CASRPGWADTQYF. DNA for the CDR3: TGTGCCAGCAGGCCGGGGTGGGCAGATACGCAGTATTTT. Filled out from reference TRBV25-1 and TRBJ2-3, the complete variable domain reads EADIYQTPRYLVIGTGKKITLECSQTMGHDKMYWYQQDPGMELHLIHYSYGVNSTEKGDLSSESTVSRIRTEHFPLTLESARPSHTSQYLCASRPGWADTQYFGPGTRLTVL.

There are a few counts of this clone. This chain links TRBV7-2 with TRBJ1-4, with TRBD1 as a possible D gene (5 bases). The CDR3 runs 13 residues. The germline V gene encodes CDR1 SGHTA and CDR2 FQGNSA. Trimming took 4 bases from V and 7 from J, leaving 10 bases between them. CDR3 amino acids: CASSSGTSEKLFF. In nucleotides, the CDR3 is TGTGCCAGCAGCTCCGGGACGAGTGAAAAACTGTTTTTT. Complete variable domain (other parts from reference TRBV7-2 and TRBJ1-4): GAGVSQSPSNKVTEKGKDVELRCDPISGHTALYWYRQSLGQGLEFLIYFQGNSAPDKSGLPSDRFSAERTGGSVSTLTIQRTQQEDSAVYLCASSSGTSEKLFFGSGTQLSVL.

J is TRBJ1-5 and V is TRBV30; no clear D. Deletions cut 0 bases from V and 0 bases from J, with 9 bases between. Looked up from germline, CDR1 is GTSNPN and CDR2 is SVGIG (reference sequence). This CDR3 region has 15 residues. The CDR3 here is CAWSVSTLSNQPQHF. CDR3 DNA: TGTGCCTGGAGTGTAAGTACTCTTAGCAATCAGCCCCAGCATTTT.

Here the CDR3 DNA reads TGTGCCAGCAGTGAATATAGGGGGATCGGTGAAAAACTGTTTTTT. Its translation: CASSEYRGIGEKLFF. The chain joins TRBV25-1 to TRBJ1-4; D is perhaps TRBD1 (6 bases). The germline gives CDR1 MGHDK, CDR2 SYGVNS. With 0 bases removed from V and 7 bases from J, the gap between germline ends came to 12 bases. The CDR3 sequence is 15 residues long.

The rearrangement joins TRBV5-8 to TRBJ1-1; D gene unclear. CDR3 length: 13 residues. V dropped 4 bases and J dropped 3 bases, with 10 bases sitting between them. CDR1 and CDR2 from the germline V gene are SGHTS and YDEGEE. The CDR3 nucleotides read TGTGCCAGCAGCACTGACGGATACACTGAAGCTTTCTTT. Translating gives CASSTDGYTEAFF.

In its sample, this clone was seen once. The chain employs TRBV6-5 and TRBJ1-5; TRBD1 matches at 9 bases. The V segment lost 5 bases and the J segment 9 bases; nucleotides outside the gene matches: 5. The CDR3 spans 13 residues. Per germline, CDR1 MNHEY and CDR2 SVGAGI. CDR3 protein: CASSADRGRPQHF. Here the CDR3 DNA reads TGTGCCAGCAGTGCGGACAGGGGCCGGCCCCAGCATTTT.

The chain is built from TRBV11-1 and TRBJ1-2; D is uncertain. Germline V gives CDR1 SGHAT, CDR2 FQDESV (reference sequence). The CDR3 has 15 amino acids. Trimming pared 5 bases from V and 5 bases from J, leaving 18 bases between. CDR3 nucleotide sequence: TGTGCCAGCAGCCCGTCCGCGCGGGAGAGGTATGGCTACACCTTC. This gives the protein CASSPSARERYGYTF.

V usage is TRBV25-1 and J usage is TRBJ2-3, with D possibly TRBD2 on 5 matching bases. The CDR3 loop spans 13 amino acids. CDR1 and CDR2 from the germline V gene are MGHDK and SYGVNS. V shed 6 bases and J shed 6 bases, with 13 bases lying between them. CDR3 sequence reads: CASSLADRDTQYF. CDR3 coding DNA: TGTGCCAGCAGCCTAGCCGATCGCGATACGCAGTATTTT.

The chain couples TRBV19 to TRBJ2-3; D is possibly TRBD1 (5 bases). This CDR3 has 13 residues. Trimming took off 5 bases at V and 2 bases at J, with 8 bases between the two ends. Germline CDR1 and CDR2: LNHDA and SQIVND (reference sequence). The CDR3 sequence: CASSVDNTDTQYF. DNA of the CDR3: TGTGCCAGTAGTGTGGACAACACAGATACGCAGTATTTT.

The V gene is TRBV28, the J gene TRBJ2-7, with D possibly matching TRBD1 (5 bases). Deletions cut 4 bases from V and 1 base from J, with 17 bases between. The CDR3 has 16 amino acids. CDR1 is MDHEN, CDR2 SYDVKM, per germline. Written as DNA, the CDR3 is TGTGCCAGCAGTTATATAATTAGAGACAGATCCTACGAGCAGTACTTC. The encoded protein is CASSYIIRDRSYEQYF. Full variable domain (outside the CDR3, taken from reference TRBV28 and TRBJ2-7): DVKVTQSSRYLVKRTGEKVFLECVQDMDHENMFWYRQDPGLGLRLIYFSYDVKMKEKGDIPEGYSVSREKKERFSLILESASTNQTSMYLCASSYIIRDRSYEQYFGPGTRLTVT.

V is TRBV9 and J is TRBJ2-7; 8 nucleotides align to TRBD2. Germline lookup yields CDR1 SGDLS and CDR2 YYNGEE. This CDR3 contains 14 residues. The V segment lost 2 bases and the J segment 2 bases; nucleotides outside the gene matches: 3. The DNA for the CDR3 is TGTGCCAGCAGCGTGGGACTAGTCACCTACGAGCAGTACTTC. This encodes CASSVGLVTYEQYF.

This chain joins TRBV28 and TRBJ2-2; D ambiguous. The CDR3 has 14 amino acids. Trimming took 8 bases from V and 4 from J, leaving 14 bases between them. Per the germline V gene, CDR1 is MDHEN and CDR2 is SYDVKM. CDR3 sequence reads: CASRPLLSTGELFF. The CDR3 DNA reads as TGTGCCAGCCGACCCCTCTTGTCCACCGGGGAGCTGTTTTTT.